This is a list of T cell receptor beta chains from one sample in a study of blood T cell repertoires in COVID-19. The method was immunoSEQ multiplex PCR; TCRdb's version includes in-frame clones alone and lacks a portion of them. This sample has 87,000 or so clones, with 65% to 90% found just once. The sample taken for sequencing was peripheral blood. The origin of the receptors is an elderly woman with active or convalescent COVID-19. CDR3s include the opening cysteine and the closing phenylalanine or tryptophan. D genes are given only for firm matches. Rows may omit the clone size; those that give it use once, few, many or a size class.

clone size	J gene	V gene	CDR3 length	D gene	CDR3 protein	CDR3 DNA
-	TRBJ1-1	TRBV12-5	11	TRBD1	CASGQGQQAFF	TGTGCTAGTGGCCAGGGACAGCAAGCTTTCTTT
-	TRBJ1-1	TRBV24-1	12	-	CATSGSGTEAFF	TGTGCCACCTCGGGATCCGGGACTGAAGCTTTCTTT
-	TRBJ2-7	TRBV19	16	TRBD1	CASSIDPRTGSYEQYF	TGTGCCAGTAGTATAGATCCACGGACAGGCTCCTACGAGCAGTACTTC
-	TRBJ1-4	TRBV15	16	TRBD1	CATSRDPDRGFEKLFF	TGTGCCACCAGCAGAGATCCAGACAGGGGGTTTGAAAAACTGTTTTTT
once	TRBJ1-3	TRBV24-1	17	TRBD1	CATSDTRDSISGNTIYF	TGTGCCACCAGTGATACGAGGGACAGTATCTCTGGAAACACCATATATTTT
few	TRBJ1-5	TRBV5-1	15	-	CASSPGVYTNQPQHF	TGCGCCAGCAGCCCGGGGGTATACACGAATCAGCCCCAGCATTTT
-	TRBJ1-2	TRBV2	19	TRBD1	CASSSPTRTGATSNYGYTF	TGTGCCAGCAGTTCACCGACGAGGACAGGGGCTACCTCAAACTATGGCTACACCTTC
-	TRBJ2-5	TRBV19	12	-	CASRESAGTQYF	TGTGCCAGCCGGGAGTCAGCGGGGACCCAGTACTTC
-	TRBJ2-7	TRBV4-1	19	TRBD2	CASSHPGRGLAGGTYEQYF	TGCGCCAGCAGCCACCCCGGGCGGGGACTAGCGGGAGGGACCTACGAGCAGTACTTC
-	TRBJ2-2	TRBV27	13	-	CASSLRGGGELFF	TGTGCCAGCAGTTTAAGGGGGGGCGGGGAGCTGTTTTTT
-	TRBJ2-1	TRBV6-6	16	-	CASSYSRLASHNEQFF	TGTGCCAGCAGTTACTCGCGGCTAGCGAGTCATAATGAGCAGTTCTTC
-	TRBJ1-3	TRBV4-2	20	-	CASSQEFNPRGFSSGNTIYF	TGTGCCAGCAGCCAAGAGTTTAATCCCCGCGGGTTTAGCTCTGGAAACACCATATATTTT
-	TRBJ2-7	TRBV28	16	-	CASSLDIQALPYEQYF	TGTGCCAGCAGTTTAGATATCCAGGCCCTCCCCTACGAGCAGTACTTC
-	TRBJ1-2	TRBV14	13	TRBD1	CASSRGQERGYTF	TGTGCCAGCAGCCGTGGACAGGAGAGAGGCTACACCTTC
few	TRBJ1-5	TRBV5-6	14	-	CASSLVSSNQPQHF	TGTGCCAGCAGCTTGGTCAGTAGCAATCAGCCCCAGCATTTT
-	TRBJ1-1	TRBV11-2	15	-	CASSLAQGRDTEAFF	TGTGCCAGCAGCTTAGCCCAGGGAAGAGACACTGAAGCTTTCTTT
-	TRBJ2-5	TRBV27	14	-	CASSLWRAGETQYF	TGTGCCAGCAGTTTATGGAGGGCCGGGGAGACCCAGTACTTC
-	TRBJ2-7	TRBV12-3/TRBV12-4	13	TRBD2	CASRGLAGHEQYF	TGTGCCAGCAGGGGACTAGCCGGCCACGAGCAGTACTTC
-	TRBJ2-1	TRBV19	16	TRBD2	CASSLSGGGTYNEQFF	TGTGCCAGTAGTTTAAGCGGGGGCGGCACCTACAATGAGCAGTTCTTC
-	TRBJ1-5	TRBV19	16	-	CASSSGWQGNNQPQHF	TGTGCCAGTAGTAGTGGTTGGCAGGGGAACAATCAGCCCCAGCATTTT
-	TRBJ2-5	TRBV7-7	15	TRBD2	CASSKRGGVQETQYF	TGTGCTAGCAGCAAGCGGGGGGGGGTCCAAGAGACCCAGTACTTC
-	TRBJ2-1	TRBV18	15	-	CASSPSGRSHNEQFF	TGTGCCAGCTCACCAAGCGGCAGGAGCCACAATGAGCAGTTCTTC
few	TRBJ2-3	TRBV5-1	14	-	CASSPGLSTDTQYF	TGCGCCAGCAGCCCAGGACTGAGCACAGATACGCAGTATTTT
-	TRBJ2-7	TRBV1	16	-	CTSSLPGQYLLHEQYF	TGCACCAGCAGCCTCCCTGGACAGTACCTCCTCCACGAGCAGTACTTC
-	TRBJ2-2	TRBV28	15	-	CASSFYYTYTGELFF	TGTGCCAGCAGTTTCTACTACACCTACACCGGGGAGCTGTTTTTT
-	TRBJ2-3	TRBV9	18	TRBD2	CASSKKGLAGEGTDTQYF	TGTGCCAGCAGCAAAAAAGGACTAGCGGGAGAGGGCACAGATACGCAGTATTTT
-	TRBJ1-5	TRBV30	13	TRBD1	CAWSTGENQPQHF	TGTGCCTGGAGCACAGGGGAAAATCAGCCCCAGCATTTT
-	TRBJ2-7	TRBV14	12	-	CASSQDRRVQYF	TGTGCCAGCAGCCAAGATAGGAGGGTACAGTACTTC
-	TRBJ1-1	TRBV15	18	-	CATSRERTPTGSHTEAFF	TGTGCCACCAGCAGAGAGAGGACCCCTACAGGGTCCCACACTGAAGCTTTCTTT
few	TRBJ2-1	TRBV7-7	15	TRBD2	CASSHGLADYNEQFF	TGTGCTAGCAGCCACGGACTAGCGGACTACAATGAGCAGTTCTTC
few	TRBJ2-1	TRBV19	13	-	CASSLGSRNEQFF	TGTGCCAGTAGTCTCGGTAGTCGCAATGAGCAGTTCTTC
-	TRBJ2-7	TRBV2	15	TRBD1	CASSSRQGRSYEQYF	TGTGCCAGCAGCTCCCGACAGGGGCGCTCCTACGAGCAGTACTTC
once	TRBJ1-2	TRBV19	15	-	CASSSHFGVDYGYTF	TGTGCCAGTAGTTCCCATTTCGGGGTAGACTATGGCTACACCTTC
-	TRBJ2-7	TRBV6-5	13	TRBD1	CASSTGGRYEQYF	TGTGCCAGCAGTACAGGGGGCCGGTACGAGCAGTACTTC
once	TRBJ2-7	TRBV6-2/TRBV6-3	15	TRBD2	CASSETGTSGSRQYF	TGTGCCAGCAGCGAGACTGGGACTAGCGGGTCTAGGCAGTACTTC
-	TRBJ1-4	TRBV28	15	TRBD1	CASSSSGGRNEKLFF	TGTGCCAGCAGTTCATCAGGGGGCAGAAATGAAAAACTGTTTTTT
-	TRBJ2-5	TRBV28	15	-	CASSLPQGGVETQYF	TGTGCCAGCAGTTTACCGCAGGGCGGGGTGGAGACCCAGTACTTC
-	TRBJ2-2	TRBV6-6	15	TRBD2	CASISTSGHTGELFF	TGTGCCAGCATTTCGACTAGCGGGCACACCGGGGAGCTGTTTTTT
-	TRBJ1-1	TRBV7-9	14	TRBD1	CASRPDRGHTEAFF	TGTGCCAGCAGACCCGACAGGGGTCACACTGAAGCTTTCTTT
-	TRBJ1-4	TRBV30	13	-	CAWTPATNEKLFF	TGTGCCTGGACCCCGGCAACTAATGAAAAACTGTTTTTT
few	TRBJ2-7	TRBV5-1	14	TRBD2	CASSDLTSTHEQYF	TGCGCCAGCAGCGACCTGACTAGCACCCACGAGCAGTACTTC
-	TRBJ1-1	TRBV7-9	14	TRBD1	CASSSGTGGTEAFF	TGTGCCAGCAGCTCCGGGACAGGGGGCACTGAAGCTTTCTTT
-	TRBJ2-5	TRBV6-6	15	TRBD2	CASSYSGGGAETQYF	TGTGCCAGCAGTTACTCAGGCGGGGGGGCAGAGACCCAGTACTTC
-	TRBJ2-2	TRBV4-1	16	-	CASSQDRGAGTGELFF	TGCGCCAGCAGCCAAGATCGGGGGGCGGGCACCGGGGAGCTGTTTTTT
-	TRBJ2-2	TRBV7-2	17	-	CASRKGGRTLYTGELFF	TGTGCCAGCAGAAAAGGTGGACGGACATTATACACCGGGGAGCTGTTTTTT
-	TRBJ1-4	TRBV3-1/TRBV3-2	11	-	CASSGRGKLFF	TGTGCCAGCAGCGGACGGGGGAAACTGTTTTTT
-	TRBJ2-1	TRBV7-2	13	-	CASKLVGGNEQFF	TGTGCCAGCAAACTAGTGGGAGGCAATGAGCAGTTCTTC
-	TRBJ1-1	TRBV7-2	14	-	CASSLARESTEAFF	TGTGCCAGCAGCTTAGCCCGGGAAAGCACTGAAGCTTTCTTT
-	TRBJ1-1	TRBV4-3	13	-	CASSQEGLTEAFF	TGCGCCAGCAGCCAAGAGGGGCTCACTGAAGCTTTCTTT
few	TRBJ1-5	TRBV29-1	12	-	CGGADYGQPQHF	TGCGGTGGGGCGGATTACGGTCAGCCCCAGCATTTT
-	TRBJ2-3	TRBV9	14	-	CASSVDSSTDTQYF	TGTGCCAGCAGCGTGGACAGCAGCACAGATACGCAGTATTTT
-	TRBJ2-7	TRBV2	11	-	CASRGTYEQYF	TGTGCCAGCCGGGGGACCTACGAGCAGTACTTC
-	TRBJ2-5	TRBV7-2	14	-	CASSLVYREETQYF	TGTGCCAGCAGCTTAGTTTACAGGGAAGAGACCCAGTACTTC
-	TRBJ1-6	TRBV4-3	17	-	CASSQDWSSSYNSPLHF	TGCGCCAGCAGCCAAGATTGGAGTTCCTCCTATAATTCACCCCTCCACTTT
-	TRBJ2-2	TRBV27	15	-	CASSWLPAGTGELFF	TGTGCCAGCAGTTGGCTCCCCGCGGGCACCGGGGAGCTGTTTTTT
-	TRBJ2-1	TRBV9	16	TRBD1	CASSGRQGAFYNEQFF	TGTGCCAGCAGCGGTCGACAGGGGGCTTTCTACAATGAGCAGTTCTTC
-	TRBJ2-7	TRBV11-2	15	-	CASSLAGGALYEQYF	TGTGCCAGCAGCTTAGCTGGCGGGGCTCTGTATGAGCAGTACTTC